This T cell receptor beta chain came from a study of CD8 T cells in Susac syndrome (dated by TCRdb to between 2019 and 2020). For the wider study: Of the Susac syndrome patients who were sequenced, fewer than ten were in clinical remission while more than five had clinically active disease. At the time of blood withdrawal, Susac syndrome patients were either therapy-naive, taking corticosteroids (with some also receiving IVIg), or on IVIg alone. Whether CD8+ T cell activation and differentiation in Susac syndrome was antigen driven was tested using repertoire sequencing. The clonality of the CD8+ T cell repertoire was compared across approximately 11 healthy donors, around 14 Susac syndrome patients and roughly 15 multiple sclerosis patients. Beyond this particular receptor, the publication reports: Clonal expansion was observed in Susac syndrome CD8+ repertoires, with the highest expansion in CD8+ TEMRA cells and greater expansion in clinically active than in remitting patients. About 15 Susac-specific public clones were identified in the total CD8+ repertoire, and roughly five Susac-specific public clones were identified in the CD8+ TEMRA repertoire. The number of individuals in the TCR sequencing and HLA analysis was recognized as being relatively small.

Trimming leaves V shorter by 5 bases and J shorter by 5 bases, with the junction holding 18 bases beyond the gene matches. Taken from the germline V gene (reference sequence), the CDR1 and CDR2 loops are DFQATT and SNEGSKA. The CDR3, from cysteine to phenylalanine, totals 18 residues. CDR3 DNA is the only sequence kept; it has 54 bases, read in frame from the first base. A word on this clonotype: The clone's antigen remains unknown. No per-base quality is available; no much larger clone lies one base away.

RNA was extracted with the RNeasy kit and about 0.5 to 1 ug was reverse transcribed using random hexamers. The immunoSEQ multiplex PCR assay, covering 54 Vbeta and 13 Jbeta segments, was used to amplify TCR beta CDR3 regions. Bias from PCR amplification was corrected by using a synthetic template baseline for primer optimization and for computational correction. The study's own analysis went as follows. Only productive sequences were kept, with reads annotated to V, D and J genes according to IMGT and analyzed in immunoSEQ Analyzer. Clonality was calculated as one minus the Shannon entropy normalized by log2 of the number of productive unique sequences. Public and private clones were assessed among the 100 most prevalent clones of each patient and control. A clone was defined as Susac-specific if it was absent from the healthy and MS cohorts, from approximately 980 published viral clones and from other ImmuneACCESS disease sequences. Through fastp at Q25 and MiXCR, TCRdb rebuilt clones from the public reads, retaining in-frame beta chains. Each CDR3 protein gets just one entry, which takes the most common genes and DNA from the rows behind it. These V and J calls derive from TCRdb rather than the authors' analysis. This sample comprises about 110,000 distinct CDR3 sequences, roughly 95% of them detected only once. The top ten constitute roughly 0.38% of the sample.

Peripheral blood CD8+ and CD4+ T cells from healthy donors, Susac syndrome patients and multiple sclerosis patients were profiled by high-throughput TCR beta sequencing. The Susac syndrome patients fulfilled recently defined diagnostic criteria for either definite or probable disease. Bulk CD8+ and CD4+ T cells were purified magnetically by negative isolation, whereas CD8+ TEMRA cells were enriched by FACS. Blood was collected in EDTA tubes and processed within 24 hours, with PBMCs isolated through density gradient centrifugation. PBMCs destined for TCR sequencing were cryopreserved in liquid nitrogen and later thawed in a 37 °C water bath. The sorted or isolated CD4+, CD8+ and CD8+ TEMRA cells reached a purity of at least 90%.

Recombination joined TRBV20-1 with TRBJ2-5; the junction holds 12 bases that match TRBD2. The sequenced material came from CD8+ T cells from PBMCs. The TCR sequence derives from a human donor with Susac syndrome. The DNA sequence follows: TGCAGTGCTCCCCGTATTTCAGGGACTAGCGGGCCGGGGGAGACCCAGTACTTC. It encodes CSAPRISGTSGPGETQYF.